The clone carrying this T cell receptor (beta chain) was seen a few times. Its antigen is still unknown. This specimen belongs to a study of regulatory T cells in long-lasting Graves disease. Notes on the study in general: Persistent disease preferred TRBV28, TRBJ1-2 and TRBJ2-5; new disease, TRBV20-1 and TRBJ2-1.

Building of the TCR beta libraries involved iRepertoire HTBI primers and Arm-PCR of CDR3 regions. TCRdb re-analysed the multiplex PCR reads in MiXCR, keeping a single row per CDR3 protein. The sample yields about 420,000 distinct CDR3 sequences, around 22% seen once. This CDR3 contains 13 residues. CDR1 is MDHEN, CDR2 SYDVKM, per germline. The V and J ends lost 3 bases and 10 bases respectively, with 15 bases between them. Time point noted: persistent/refractory GD, antithyroid drugs over 5 years with positive TRAb. RNA from PBMCs was the source of the TCR library. This chain joins TRBV28 and TRBJ1-2; D possibly corresponds to TRBD1 (5 bases). This receptor was obtained from a female donor with Graves disease. This specimen was peripheral blood mononuclear cells (PBMCs), taken when the disease was refractory, from a patient treated with antithyroid drugs. The CDR3 region is CASSLSGIDDYTF. CDR3 DNA sequence: TGTGCCAGCAGTTTGTCAGGGATTGACGACTACACCTTC.